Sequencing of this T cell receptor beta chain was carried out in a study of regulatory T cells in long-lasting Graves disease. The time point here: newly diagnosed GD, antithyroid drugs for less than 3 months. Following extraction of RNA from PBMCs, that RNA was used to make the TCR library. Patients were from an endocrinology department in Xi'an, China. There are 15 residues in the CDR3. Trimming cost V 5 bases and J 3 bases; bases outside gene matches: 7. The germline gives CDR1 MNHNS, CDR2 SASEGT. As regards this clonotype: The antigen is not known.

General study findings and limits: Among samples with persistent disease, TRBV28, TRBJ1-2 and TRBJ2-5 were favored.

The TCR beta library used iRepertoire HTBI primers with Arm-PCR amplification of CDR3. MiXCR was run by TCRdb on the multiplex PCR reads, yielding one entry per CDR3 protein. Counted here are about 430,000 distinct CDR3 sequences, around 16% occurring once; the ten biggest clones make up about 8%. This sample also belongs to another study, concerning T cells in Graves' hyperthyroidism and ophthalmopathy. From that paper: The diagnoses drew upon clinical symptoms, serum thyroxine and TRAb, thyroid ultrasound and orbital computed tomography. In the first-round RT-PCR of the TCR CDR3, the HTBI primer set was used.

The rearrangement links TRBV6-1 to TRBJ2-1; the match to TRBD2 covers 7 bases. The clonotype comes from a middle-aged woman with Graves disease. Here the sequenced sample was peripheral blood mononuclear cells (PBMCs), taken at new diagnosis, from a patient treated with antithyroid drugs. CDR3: CASSRGSLGYNEQFF. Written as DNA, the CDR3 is TGTGCCAGCAGTCGCGGGAGTTTGGGCTACAATGAGCAGTTCTTC.